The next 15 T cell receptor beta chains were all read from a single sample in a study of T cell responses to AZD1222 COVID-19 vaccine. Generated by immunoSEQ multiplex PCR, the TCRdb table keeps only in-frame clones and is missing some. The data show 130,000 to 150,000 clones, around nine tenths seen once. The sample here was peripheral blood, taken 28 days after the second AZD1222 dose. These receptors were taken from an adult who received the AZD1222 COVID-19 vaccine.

The CDR3 reads CASSPGQISTDTQYF. CDR3 nucleotides: TGTGCCAGCAGTCCGGGACAGATAAGCACAGATACGCAGTATTTT. V and J are TRBV6-5 and TRBJ2-3; 7 bases fit TRBD1. From germline, CDR1 is MNHEY and CDR2 SVGAGI. CDR3 length: 15 residues. After removal of 5 bases from V and 0 bases from J, the junction contained 5 bases not matched to a gene.

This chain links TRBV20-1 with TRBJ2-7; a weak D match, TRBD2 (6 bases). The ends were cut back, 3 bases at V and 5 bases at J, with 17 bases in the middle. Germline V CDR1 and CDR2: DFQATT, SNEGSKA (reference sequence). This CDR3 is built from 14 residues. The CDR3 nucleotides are TGCAGTGCTAGTAGTGGACTAAGAACGAACGAGCAGTACTTC. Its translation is CSASSGLRTNEQYF.

The CDR3 here is CASSRGGQGHEDYGYTF. CDR3 in DNA: TGCGCCAGCAGCCGAGGGGGACAGGGGCATGAGGACTATGGCTACACCTTC. The J gene is TRBJ1-2, the V gene TRBV5-1; 10 bases agree with TRBD1. V shed 4 bases, J shed 3 bases, and the junction held 12 bases outside the gene matches. The CDR3 is 17 amino acids. The germline V gene encodes CDR1 SGHRS and CDR2 YFSETQ.

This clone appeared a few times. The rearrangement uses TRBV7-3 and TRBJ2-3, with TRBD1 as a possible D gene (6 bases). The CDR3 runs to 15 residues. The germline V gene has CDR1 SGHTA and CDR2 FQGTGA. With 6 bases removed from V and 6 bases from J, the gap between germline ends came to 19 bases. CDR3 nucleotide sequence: TGTGCCAGCAGGCAAATAGGGGGACCACAGGATACGCAGTATTTT. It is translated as CASRQIGGPQDTQYF.

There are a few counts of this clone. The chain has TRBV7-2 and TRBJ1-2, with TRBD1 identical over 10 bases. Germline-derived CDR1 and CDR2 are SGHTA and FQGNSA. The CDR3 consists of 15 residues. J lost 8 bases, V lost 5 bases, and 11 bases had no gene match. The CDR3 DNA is TGTGCCAGCAGCAATGCCGGGACAGGGGAATTGGGCTACACCTTC. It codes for CASSNAGTGELGYTF. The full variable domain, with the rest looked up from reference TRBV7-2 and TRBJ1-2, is GAGVSQSPSNKVTEKGKDVELRCDPISGHTALYWYRQSLGQGLEFLIYFQGNSAPDKSGLPSDRFSAERTGGSVSTLTIQRTQQEDSAVYLCASSNAGTGELGYTFGSGTRLTVV.

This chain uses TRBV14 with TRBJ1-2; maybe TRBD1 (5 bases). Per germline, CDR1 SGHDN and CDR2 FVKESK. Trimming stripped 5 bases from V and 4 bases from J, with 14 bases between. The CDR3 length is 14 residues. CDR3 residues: CASSGTVGSYGYTF. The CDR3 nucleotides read TGTGCCAGCAGCGGGACGGTGGGGTCCTATGGCTACACCTTC.

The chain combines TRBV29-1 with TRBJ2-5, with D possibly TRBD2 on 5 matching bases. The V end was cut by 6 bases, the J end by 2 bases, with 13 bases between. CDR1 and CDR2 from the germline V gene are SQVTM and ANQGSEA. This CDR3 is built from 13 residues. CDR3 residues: CSVAPTSQETQYF. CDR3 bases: TGCAGCGTCGCTCCTACTAGTCAAGAGACCCAGTACTTC.

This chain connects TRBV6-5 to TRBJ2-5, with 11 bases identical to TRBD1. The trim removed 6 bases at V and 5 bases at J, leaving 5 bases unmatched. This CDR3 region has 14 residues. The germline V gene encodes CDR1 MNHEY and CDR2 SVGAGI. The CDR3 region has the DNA TGTGCCAGCAGCAAGGACAGGGGGCAGGAGACCCAGTACTTC. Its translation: CASSKDRGQETQYF.

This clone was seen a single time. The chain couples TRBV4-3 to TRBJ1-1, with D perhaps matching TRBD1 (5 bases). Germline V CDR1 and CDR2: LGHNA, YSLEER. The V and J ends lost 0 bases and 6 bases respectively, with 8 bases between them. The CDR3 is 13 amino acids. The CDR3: CASSQDLTAEAFF. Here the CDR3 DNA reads TGCGCCAGCAGCCAAGATTTGACAGCTGAAGCTTTCTTT.

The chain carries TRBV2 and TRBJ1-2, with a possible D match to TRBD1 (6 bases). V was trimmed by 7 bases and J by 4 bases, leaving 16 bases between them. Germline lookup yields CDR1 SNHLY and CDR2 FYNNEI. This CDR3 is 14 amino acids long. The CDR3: CASITQGSPYGYTF. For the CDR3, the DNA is TGTGCCAGCATAACACAGGGATCCCCCTATGGCTACACCTTC.

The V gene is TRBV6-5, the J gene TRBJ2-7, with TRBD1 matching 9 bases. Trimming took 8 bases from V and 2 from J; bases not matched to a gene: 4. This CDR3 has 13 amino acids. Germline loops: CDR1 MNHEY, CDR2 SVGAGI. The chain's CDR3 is CASGGQGTYEQYF. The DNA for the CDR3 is TGTGCCAGCGGGGGACAGGGAACCTACGAGCAGTACTTC.

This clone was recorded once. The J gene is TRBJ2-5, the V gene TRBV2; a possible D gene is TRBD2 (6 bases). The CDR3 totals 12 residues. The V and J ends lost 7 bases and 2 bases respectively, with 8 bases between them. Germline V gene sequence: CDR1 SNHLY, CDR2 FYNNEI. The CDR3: CASKGLQETQYF. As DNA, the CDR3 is TGTGCCAGCAAGGGACTTCAAGAGACCCAGTACTTC. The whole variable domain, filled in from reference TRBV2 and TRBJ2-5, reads EPEVTQTPSHQVTQMGQEVILRCVPISNHLYFYWYRQILGQKVEFLVSFYNNEISEKSEIFDDQFSVERPDGSNFTLKIRSTKLEDSAMYFCASKGLQETQYFGPGTRLLVL.

The chain's CDR3 is CASSQVGNGYTF. CDR3 coding DNA: TGTGCCAGCAGCCAAGTGGGTAATGGCTACACCTTC. The chain links TRBV14 to TRBJ1-2; no firm D call. The CDR3 contains 12 residues. Trimming removed 1 base at V and 6 bases at J, with 6 bases between. Looked up from germline, CDR1 is SGHDN and CDR2 is FVKESK.

CDR3 sequence reads: CASSPAGYTEAFF. For the CDR3, the DNA is TGTGCCAGCAGCCCTGCAGGGTACACTGAAGCTTTCTTT. This sequence joins TRBV28 and TRBJ1-1; maybe TRBD1 (5 bases). In germline, CDR1 is MDHEN, CDR2 SYDVKM. The CDR3 has 13 residues. V lost 6 bases, J lost 3 bases, and 11 bases lay in between.

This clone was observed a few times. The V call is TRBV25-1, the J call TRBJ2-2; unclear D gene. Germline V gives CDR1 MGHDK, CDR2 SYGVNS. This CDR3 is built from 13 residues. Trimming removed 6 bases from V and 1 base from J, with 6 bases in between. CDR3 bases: TGTGCCAGCAGGCATCAGAACACCGGGGAGCTGTTTTTT. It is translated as CASRHQNTGELFF. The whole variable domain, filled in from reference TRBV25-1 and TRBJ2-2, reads EADIYQTPRYLVIGTGKKITLECSQTMGHDKMYWYQQDPGMELHLIHYSYGVNSTEKGDLSSESTVSRIRTEHFPLTLESARPSHTSQYLCASRHQNTGELFFGEGSRLTVL.